The clone carrying this T cell receptor (beta chain) turned up a few times. This record comes from a study of blood T cell repertoires in COVID-19. Across the study: Both acute and convalescent COVID-19 samples were obtained from the United States, Italy and Spain. Sources were T cells, B-cell-depleted T cells, or PBMCs; the material itself was cDNA or gDNA.

V was cut by 0 bases and J by 2 bases, with 14 bases left in between. CDR3 length: 16 residues. The germline gives CDR1 LGHNA, CDR2 YNFKEQ. Assay: immunoSEQ multiplex PCR; the TCRdb copy retains only in-frame clones and omits some. Among about 180,000 clones listed, about 88% were seen once. The chain combines TRBV4-2 with TRBJ2-7; tentatively, D is TRBD2 (6 bases). Sequencing input: PBMCs or T cells enriched from blood (not recorded which). This sequence was found in a woman in her late teens or twenties who had recovered from COVID-19. For the CDR3, the DNA is TGTGCCAGCAGCCAAGATGCTTCTAGCGTGGCCTACGAGCAGTACTTC. Translation gives CASSQDASSVAYEQYF.